Listed below are T cell receptor beta chains from one sample, sequenced in a study of T cell repertoires in cytomegalovirus infection. MiXCR, run by TCRdb on the reads, gives a single entry per CDR3 protein. This sample yields around 140,000 distinct CDR3 sequences, of which around 30% are seen a single time; roughly 51% belongs to the top ten. No antigen is known for these receptors. This specimen consisted of CD8+ T cells from cultured PBMCs, obtained from culture after CMV antigen stimulation. Receptor source: a human donor in good health (CMV status not recorded). Some clones in this sample may be carry-over from other donors' samples. CDR3s include the opening cysteine and the closing phenylalanine or tryptophan. The D gene is left open where the match is weak. Only part of the rows carry a size: once, few, many, or a class if the clone is expanded.

size,D,V,J,DNA,CDR3
NA,TRBD1,TRBV7-9,TRBJ1-1,TGTGCCAGCAGCTTGGGACAGGCGCGGACTGAAGCTTTCTTT,CASSLGQARTEAFF
few,NA,TRBV25-1,TRBJ2-3,TGTGCCAGCAGTGAAGCCTACAGTTTTACGCAGTATTTT,CASSEAYSFTQYF
few,NA,TRBV12-3/TRBV12-4,TRBJ1-1,TGTGCCAGCAGCCGAGGGGCCACTGAAGCTTTCTTT,CASSRGATEAFF
NA,NA,TRBV20-1,TRBJ2-7,TGCAGTGCTAGAGATCCGACGGCAACCCCCTACGAGCAGTACTTC,CSARDPTATPYEQYF
NA,NA,TRBV6-5,TRBJ1-2,TGTGCCAGCAGTAAACAGGGAGGGAATGGCTACACCTTC,CASSKQGGNGYTF
NA,TRBD2,TRBV2,TRBJ2-5,TGTGCCAGCAGTCCGTCCGGGACTAGTGGGGAGACCCAGTACTTC,CASSPSGTSGETQYF
large,TRBD1,TRBV28,TRBJ1-5,TGTGCCAGCAGTGGATTGACAGGGAGCAATCAGCCCCAGCATTTT,CASSGLTGSNQPQHF
medium-sized,TRBD2,TRBV5-5,TRBJ2-1,TGTGCCAGCAGCTTGAGGACGGGGGGCTCCTACAATGAGCAGTTCTTC,CASSLRTGGSYNEQFF
NA,NA,TRBV7-9,TRBJ2-7,TGTGCCAGCAGCTTAGGTCGAGGAACAGCCTACGAGCAGTACTTC,CASSLGRGTAYEQYF
NA,TRBD1,TRBV27,TRBJ1-6,TGTGCCAGCAGTGGAGGGGACAGTGATTCACCCCTCCACTTT,CASSGGDSDSPLHF
NA,NA,TRBV12-3/TRBV12-4,TRBJ2-2,TGTGCCAGCAGTTCCGGGACACCAAACACCGGGGAGCTGTTTTTT,CASSSGTPNTGELFF
NA,NA,TRBV7-6,TRBJ2-3,TGTGCCAGCAGCTTCTACGGGGGCAGCACAGATACGCAGTATTTT,CASSFYGGSTDTQYF
many,TRBD1,TRBV27,TRBJ1-5,TGTGCCAGCAGTTCCTCCCCCGGGACAGGGCTTAATCAGCCCCAGCATTTT,CASSSSPGTGLNQPQHF
many,TRBD1,TRBV6-1,TRBJ1-1,TGTGCCAGCAGTGCCCAGGGGGCGATTAACACTGAAGCTTTCTTT,CASSAQGAINTEAFF
many,NA,TRBV20-1,TRBJ2-1,TGCAGTGCTAGAGATCAAACTACAACTACCAATGAGCAGTTCTTC,CSARDQTTTTNEQFF
many,NA,TRBV7-2,TRBJ1-5,TGTGCCAGCAGCTTAGTTTCCCAGCCCCAGCATTTT,CASSLVSQPQHF
few,NA,TRBV12-3/TRBV12-4,TRBJ1-5,TGTGCCAGCAGTCCGTTGGGTGACAATCAGCCCCAGCATTTT,CASSPLGDNQPQHF
many,TRBD1,TRBV7-6,TRBJ2-5,TGTGCCAGCAGCTTCCCCCCGGGACAGCTCCAAGAGACCCAGTACTTC,CASSFPPGQLQETQYF
NA,NA,TRBV27,TRBJ1-2,TGTGCCAGCAGTCAAAGCGGACCTACCTATGGCTACACCTTC,CASSQSGPTYGYTF
many,NA,TRBV27,TRBJ1-6,TGTGCCAGCAGTTCTCATCAGGGCTTCAGGACACCCCTCCACTTT,CASSSHQGFRTPLHF
NA,NA,TRBV30,TRBJ1-1,TGTGCCTGGAGTGTACTTGGCGGGAACACTGAAGCTTTCTTT,CAWSVLGGNTEAFF
NA,TRBD1,TRBV28,TRBJ2-4,TGTGCCAGCAGTTTGACAGGGGTCCTCGAAAACATTCAGTACTTC,CASSLTGVLENIQYF
few,NA,TRBV5-4,TRBJ2-7,TGTGCCACCCGGGACGCGGACTTCTACGAGCAGTACTTC,CATRDADFYEQYF
few,NA,TRBV24-1,TRBJ2-7,TGTGCCACCAGTGACAGCTACGAGCAGTACTTC,CATSDSYEQYF
few,NA,TRBV7-6,TRBJ2-7,TGTGCCAGCAGCTTGTCTGGGCCGGACTACGAGCAGTACTTC,CASSLSGPDYEQYF
many,NA,TRBV27,TRBJ1-6,TGTGCCAGCGGAGCTACAGGGATCGACGGTAATTCACCCCTCCACTTT,CASGATGIDGNSPLHF
NA,TRBD2,TRBV7-9,TRBJ2-7,TGTGCCAGCAGCTTACGACTAGCTCCCTACGAGCAGTACTTC,CASSLRLAPYEQYF
few,NA,TRBV20-1,TRBJ1-2,TGCAGTGCTAATGGCTACACCTTC,CSANGYTF
few,TRBD2,TRBV12-3/TRBV12-4,TRBJ2-3,TGTGCCAGCAGTGACACCCCGACTAGCGGGGGAATCACAGATACGCAGTATTTT,CASSDTPTSGGITDTQYF
NA,TRBD2,TRBV10-3,TRBJ2-1,TGTGCCATCACCCAGACCCTAGCGGTCTCCTACAATGAGCAGTTCTTC,CAITQTLAVSYNEQFF
NA,TRBD1,TRBV9,TRBJ2-1,TGTGCCAGCAGCTCAGGGGGAAGCTATGAGCAGTTCTTC,CASSSGGSYEQFF
many,NA,TRBV7-2,TRBJ2-5,TGTGCCAGCAGCCCCTTGACAGGACAAGAGACCCAGTACTTC,CASSPLTGQETQYF
few,NA,TRBV12-3/TRBV12-4,TRBJ2-2,TGTGCCACCTCTTTAGGGGCTTCGAACACCGGGGAGCTGTTTTTT,CATSLGASNTGELFF
few,NA,TRBV7-8,TRBJ2-7,TGTGCCAGCAGCTTAGGCCATCTAGAAATTGGGCAGTACTTC,CASSLGHLEIGQYF
few,NA,TRBV5-4,TRBJ2-2,TGTGCCAGCAGCCAGGAGAACACCGGGGAGCTGTTTTTT,CASSQENTGELFF
NA,NA,TRBV13,TRBJ1-5,TGTGCCAGCAGCCACGGTCGGGGGGGGAATCAGCCCCAGCATTTT,CASSHGRGGNQPQHF
many,NA,TRBV24-1,TRBJ2-6,TGTGCCACCGGAGGGTTCTACTCTGGGGCCAACGTCCTGACTTTC,CATGGFYSGANVLTF
many,TRBD2,TRBV7-8,TRBJ2-1,TGTGCCAGCAGCGAACGGACTAGCGCATATTACAATGAGCAGTTCTTC,CASSERTSAYYNEQFF
few,TRBD2,TRBV7-6,TRBJ2-7,TGTGCCAGCAATCCCCTGGGACTAGCGAAGGACGAGCAGTACTTC,CASNPLGLAKDEQYF
NA,NA,TRBV6-1,TRBJ1-2,TGTGCCAGCAGCCCTGGGATCTATGGCTACACCTTC,CASSPGIYGYTF
NA,NA,TRBV6-1,TRBJ2-7,TGTGCCACCTCCCCTGACTACGAGCAGTACTTC,CATSPDYEQYF
few,TRBD2,TRBV20-1,TRBJ2-1,TGCAGTGCTCCACAGGCGGGGGTGAACAATGAGCAGTTCTTC,CSAPQAGVNNEQFF
NA,NA,TRBV28,TRBJ2-5,TGTGCCAGCAGCCCACCCGCTGGGGGGCTGGAGACCCAGTACTTC,CASSPPAGGLETQYF
few,NA,TRBV15,TRBJ2-1,TGTGCCACACTTTCGGCTAGCGCAAGCTCCTACAATGAGCAGTTCTTC,CATLSASASSYNEQFF
NA,NA,TRBV5-4,TRBJ2-2,TGTGCCAGCAGCTTGGGAATAGGTGCGCCCGGGGAGCTGTTTTTT,CASSLGIGAPGELFF
NA,TRBD2,TRBV2,TRBJ2-1,TGTGCCAGCAGTGAACTAGCGGGGCCCAATGAGCAGTTCTTC,CASSELAGPNEQFF
NA,NA,TRBV12-3/TRBV12-4,TRBJ1-1,TGTGCCAGCAGTATCTGGTTGACCGAAGCTTTCTTT,CASSIWLTEAFF
NA,NA,TRBV7-8,TRBJ2-7,TGTGCCAGCAGCTTATCGGGCGAGCAGTACTTC,CASSLSGEQYF
NA,TRBD2,TRBV7-6,TRBJ2-5,TGTGCCAGCACCATAATAAGCGGGGGGGAAGAGACCCAGTACTTC,CASTIISGGEETQYF
few,NA,TRBV7-9,TRBJ1-3,TGTGCCAGCACCGCTATAGGGACACCGAGCTCTGGAAACACCATATATTTT,CASTAIGTPSSGNTIYF
once,NA,TRBV5-1,TRBJ1-2,TGCGCCAGCAGCTTGGCCAATGAAGATGGCTACACCTTC,CASSLANEDGYTF
few,NA,TRBV4-1,TRBJ1-5,TGCGCCAGCAGCCCCACCCCGGGAGTCAATCAGCCCCAGCATTTT,CASSPTPGVNQPQHF
NA,NA,TRBV7-9,TRBJ1-2,TGTGCCAGCAGCTTAGCGGATCCGATCTATGGCTACACCTTC,CASSLADPIYGYTF
many,NA,TRBV18,TRBJ2-7,TGTGCCAGCTCACCCCTTGACACCTCCTACGAGCAGTACTTC,CASSPLDTSYEQYF
NA,NA,TRBV19,TRBJ1-2,TGTGCCAGTAGTATCGGGACAAGGACCAACTATGGCTACACCTTC,CASSIGTRTNYGYTF